The rows below give T cell receptor beta chains drawn from one sample of a study of Tregs in tolerant kidney transplant recipients. TCRdb's copy holds only in-frame clones and misses some; the assay was immunoSEQ multiplex PCR. The table lists approximately 75,000 clones, around 93% of them singletons. This sample comprised Tregs from blood, obtained before the transplant. Receptors originate from a human donor who received a combined kidney and bone marrow transplant. Both conserved end residues are part of each CDR3. Fields, in order: V gene, clone size, J gene, D gene, CDR3 DNA, CDR3 protein. D genes are given only for firm matches. The size of a clone is reported for some rows only, either as once, few or many, or as a class for expanded clones.

V gene: TRBV27; clone size: -; J gene: TRBJ2-7; D gene: -; CDR3 DNA: TGTGCCAGCAGTTTACCGGGACCCTCACAGTACTTC; CDR3 protein: CASSLPGPSQYF
V gene: TRBV2; clone size: -; J gene: TRBJ2-7; D gene: -; CDR3 DNA: TGTGCCAGCAGTTCCGACTCCTACGAGCAGTACTTC; CDR3 protein: CASSSDSYEQYF
V gene: TRBV7-2; clone size: -; J gene: TRBJ2-7; D gene: -; CDR3 DNA: TGTGCCAGCAGCCCCTCACGGGGGACGTACTCCTACGAGCAGTACTTC; CDR3 protein: CASSPSRGTYSYEQYF
V gene: TRBV2; clone size: -; J gene: TRBJ2-1; D gene: TRBD2; CDR3 DNA: TGTGCCAGCAGCGGACTAGCGGACAATGAGCAGTTCTTC; CDR3 protein: CASSGLADNEQFF
V gene: TRBV9; clone size: -; J gene: TRBJ1-1; D gene: -; CDR3 DNA: TGTGCCAGCAGCCCCGTAGAATACACTGAAGCTTTCTTT; CDR3 protein: CASSPVEYTEAFF
V gene: TRBV4-2; clone size: -; J gene: TRBJ2-6; D gene: -; CDR3 DNA: TGTGCCAGCAGCCAAGAATCAGGTGGGGCCAACGTCCTGACTTTC; CDR3 protein: CASSQESGGANVLTF
V gene: TRBV6-4; clone size: -; J gene: TRBJ1-1; D gene: -; CDR3 DNA: TGTGCCAGCAGTGATCTAGATTCCGAGTTTGGCCGGGGCACTGAAGCTTTCTTT; CDR3 protein: CASSDLDSEFGRGTEAFF
V gene: TRBV5-1; clone size: few; J gene: TRBJ2-5; D gene: -; CDR3 DNA: TGCGCCAGCAGCCGGACGGGTGAAGAGACCCAGTACTTC; CDR3 protein: CASSRTGEETQYF
V gene: TRBV6-1; clone size: -; J gene: TRBJ2-7; D gene: TRBD2; CDR3 DNA: TGTGCCAGCAGTGAAAGGAGACCCGGGACTAGCGGGACGAGCTCCTACGAGCAGTACTTC; CDR3 protein: CASSERRPGTSGTSSYEQYF
V gene: TRBV30; clone size: once; J gene: TRBJ1-2; D gene: -; CDR3 DNA: TGTGCCTGGACCTTCGGATTTGGTGGCTACACCTTC; CDR3 protein: CAWTFGFGGYTF
V gene: TRBV2; clone size: -; J gene: TRBJ1-2; D gene: -; CDR3 DNA: TGTGCCAGCAGTGTTAACTATGGCTACACCTTC; CDR3 protein: CASSVNYGYTF
V gene: TRBV5-1; clone size: -; J gene: TRBJ2-2; D gene: -; CDR3 DNA: TGCGCCAGCAGCTTGTTTGGGTCTAGTCGGACCGGGGAGCTGTTTTTT; CDR3 protein: CASSLFGSSRTGELFF
V gene: TRBV7-9; clone size: -; J gene: TRBJ1-3; D gene: -; CDR3 DNA: TGTGCCAGCAGCTTACAATCAGTTACCTCTGGAAACACCATATATTTT; CDR3 protein: CASSLQSVTSGNTIYF
V gene: TRBV19; clone size: once; J gene: TRBJ1-5; D gene: TRBD1; CDR3 DNA: TGTGCCAGTAGTCCGGACAGGGCTCAGCCCCAGCATTTT; CDR3 protein: CASSPDRAQPQHF
V gene: TRBV6-5; clone size: -; J gene: TRBJ2-6; D gene: -; CDR3 DNA: TGTGCCAGCAGTTACCGGCGGCCTGGGGCCAACGTCCTGACTTTC; CDR3 protein: CASSYRRPGANVLTF
V gene: TRBV6-5; clone size: -; J gene: TRBJ2-7; D gene: -; CDR3 DNA: TGTGCCAGCAGTTATGCGAGGGGGATATCCTACGAGCAGTACTTC; CDR3 protein: CASSYARGISYEQYF
V gene: TRBV5-4; clone size: -; J gene: TRBJ2-2; D gene: TRBD2; CDR3 DNA: TGTGCCAGCAGCTGGGGGGGGACTAGCGGGAGGGCCACCGGGGAGCTGTTTTTT; CDR3 protein: CASSWGGTSGRATGELFF
V gene: TRBV30; clone size: -; J gene: TRBJ1-2; D gene: -; CDR3 DNA: TGTGCCTGGGACCCCGGGACGCCGGCGGGCTATGGCTACACCTTC; CDR3 protein: CAWDPGTPAGYGYTF
V gene: TRBV6-5; clone size: -; J gene: TRBJ1-4; D gene: -; CDR3 DNA: TGTGCCAGCAACGACAGACCTAATGAAAAACTGTTTTTT; CDR3 protein: CASNDRPNEKLFF
V gene: TRBV9; clone size: -; J gene: TRBJ1-1; D gene: -; CDR3 DNA: TGTGCCAGCAGCGAGTCCCCTCATTACAACACTGAAGCTTTCTTT; CDR3 protein: CASSESPHYNTEAFF
V gene: TRBV5-1; clone size: -; J gene: TRBJ2-5; D gene: -; CDR3 DNA: TGCGCCAGCAGCTTGGGGGGGTTTCGTGAAGAGACCCAGTACTTC; CDR3 protein: CASSLGGFREETQYF
V gene: TRBV7-9; clone size: -; J gene: TRBJ1-2; D gene: -; CDR3 DNA: TGTGCCAGCAGTCTGAATCCTAACTATGGCTACACCTTC; CDR3 protein: CASSLNPNYGYTF
V gene: TRBV28; clone size: -; J gene: TRBJ1-5; D gene: -; CDR3 DNA: TGTGCCAGCAGGAAAGATGACTTTAGCAATCAGCCCCAGCATTTT; CDR3 protein: CASRKDDFSNQPQHF
V gene: TRBV6-1; clone size: -; J gene: TRBJ2-7; D gene: TRBD2; CDR3 DNA: TGTGCCAGCTCGACGTATAGCGGGAGCTCCTACGAGCAGTACTTC; CDR3 protein: CASSTYSGSSYEQYF
V gene: TRBV5-4; clone size: -; J gene: TRBJ1-3; D gene: TRBD1; CDR3 DNA: TGTGCCAGCAGCCCGGAGGGGGCCTCTGGAAACACCATATATTTT; CDR3 protein: CASSPEGASGNTIYF
V gene: TRBV19; clone size: -; J gene: TRBJ2-3; D gene: TRBD2; CDR3 DNA: TGTGCCAGTAGTCTGGGACTAGCAGATACGCAGTATTTT; CDR3 protein: CASSLGLADTQYF
V gene: TRBV7-9; clone size: -; J gene: TRBJ2-1; D gene: -; CDR3 DNA: TGTGCCAGCAGCTTACCACAGGAACGATTCAATGAGCAGTTCTTC; CDR3 protein: CASSLPQERFNEQFF
V gene: TRBV5-1; clone size: -; J gene: TRBJ2-5; D gene: -; CDR3 DNA: TGCGCCAGCAGCCCCCGGACCAGTTCCCAAGAGACCCAGTACTTC; CDR3 protein: CASSPRTSSQETQYF
V gene: TRBV11-2; clone size: -; J gene: TRBJ2-1; D gene: TRBD2; CDR3 DNA: TGTGCCAGCAGCTTAGATCACCTAGCGGGAGTCAATGAGCAGTTCTTC; CDR3 protein: CASSLDHLAGVNEQFF
V gene: TRBV2; clone size: -; J gene: TRBJ1-3; D gene: -; CDR3 DNA: TGTGCCAGCAGTCAGTTCTCTGGAAACACCATATATTTT; CDR3 protein: CASSQFSGNTIYF
V gene: TRBV12-5; clone size: -; J gene: TRBJ2-1; D gene: -; CDR3 DNA: TGTGCTAGTGGTCCGGACCTAGGGGTATACAATGGGCAGTTCTTC; CDR3 protein: CASGPDLGVYNGQFF
V gene: TRBV9; clone size: few; J gene: TRBJ2-3; D gene: -; CDR3 DNA: TGTGCCAGCACCAAAGCGGGTTTCACAGATACGCAGTATTTT; CDR3 protein: CASTKAGFTDTQYF
V gene: TRBV28; clone size: -; J gene: TRBJ2-3; D gene: TRBD1; CDR3 DNA: TGTGCCAGCAGTCCCCTAAAGACAGGGGGCACAGATACGCAGTATTTT; CDR3 protein: CASSPLKTGGTDTQYF